These T cell receptor beta chains were read from a single sample in a study of T cell responses to AZD1222 COVID-19 vaccine. TCRdb keeps only in-frame clones here, not all; method: immunoSEQ multiplex PCR. The table includes about 180,000 clones, 70% to 90% detected once. The sequencing used peripheral blood, collected on day 0 of AZD1222 vaccination. The receptors come from an adult in good health. CDR3s include the opening cysteine and the closing phenylalanine or tryptophan. Each record gives: D gene, V gene, CDR3 protein. A D gene is named only where the DNA matches it firmly.

D: NA
V: TRBV12-3/TRBV12-4
CDR3: CASSSPRVHEQYF

D: NA
V: TRBV9
CDR3: CASSLASVNTEAFF

D: TRBD1
V: TRBV29-1
CDR3: CSVEDLPTLQGAYNTEAFF

D: NA
V: TRBV4-2
CDR3: CASSRFRDSNQPQHF

D: NA
V: TRBV11-2
CDR3: CASSSMGRRITEAFF

D: NA
V: TRBV18
CDR3: CASSHTLADTGNTGELFF

D: NA
V: TRBV4-3
CDR3: CASSQGVRAGDREQYF

D: NA
V: TRBV20-1
CDR3: CSASWAGLQETQYF

D: NA
V: TRBV6-1
CDR3: CASSDKQGFLQPQHF

D: NA
V: TRBV9
CDR3: CASSVVGAFGGRGYTF

D: NA
V: TRBV6-5
CDR3: CASRIGSSYEQYF

D: TRBD1
V: TRBV3-1/TRBV3-2
CDR3: CASSPGQPAYSLHF

D: NA
V: TRBV20-1
CDR3: CSASRAGNNEQFF

D: NA
V: TRBV5-1
CDR3: CASSLRGMGTDTQYF

D: NA
V: TRBV7-2
CDR3: CASSLDSNEQFF

D: NA
V: TRBV4-1
CDR3: CASSQVSGSQPQHF

D: NA
V: TRBV4-1
CDR3: CASSQDEAVNSPLHF

D: NA
V: TRBV27
CDR3: CASSLLFGWGHTDTQYF

D: TRBD1
V: TRBV28
CDR3: CASRPQGPYGYTF

D: NA
V: TRBV15
CDR3: CATSPGGLNTEAFF

D: NA
V: TRBV14
CDR3: CASTRRGYTF

D: TRBD2
V: TRBV13
CDR3: CASSPASGSTDTQYF

D: TRBD1
V: TRBV24-1
CDR3: CATSDGQALNEKLFF

D: TRBD2
V: TRBV9
CDR3: CASSATGLPYNEQFF

D: TRBD1
V: TRBV11-2
CDR3: CASSLGQGGYTF

D: TRBD1
V: TRBV7-9
CDR3: CASSLSRGQGDYEQYF

D: NA
V: TRBV7-8
CDR3: CASSSAGWANEKLFF

D: TRBD1
V: TRBV27
CDR3: CASSRTGVYEQYF

D: NA
V: TRBV6-2/TRBV6-3
CDR3: CASSYHGTSGELFF

D: NA
V: TRBV2
CDR3: CASSEGRAGNGYTF

D: TRBD1
V: TRBV7-9
CDR3: CASSPGTDSGNTIYF

D: NA
V: TRBV2
CDR3: CASRQVSYNSPLHF

D: TRBD1
V: TRBV6-1
CDR3: CASSEGRTGGINQPQHF

D: NA
V: TRBV7-3
CDR3: CASSSGPAGELFF

D: NA
V: TRBV19
CDR3: CASSSYYSYGYTF

D: NA
V: TRBV5-1
CDR3: CASSLTVNYGYTF

D: TRBD1
V: TRBV2
CDR3: CASSGQGEEQYF

D: TRBD2
V: TRBV9
CDR3: CASSFSSGGWDNEQFF

D: NA
V: TRBV3-1/TRBV3-2
CDR3: CASSQDSISDTQYF

D: NA
V: TRBV27
CDR3: CASSAAFNQPQHF

D: TRBD1
V: TRBV6-1
CDR3: CASSEAGGTEAFF

D: TRBD2
V: TRBV6-6
CDR3: CATRSGPVETQYF

D: TRBD1
V: TRBV30
CDR3: CAWSRGTGEGYTF

D: TRBD1
V: TRBV7-2
CDR3: CASSLGQGLYGYTF

D: NA
V: TRBV28
CDR3: CASSSLRSLTYEQYF

D: NA
V: TRBV6-5
CDR3: CASRSTGIPSAFF

D: NA
V: TRBV9
CDR3: CASSTWRNSPLHF

D: NA
V: TRBV29-1
CDR3: CSVLTGLNTEAFF

D: NA
V: TRBV9
CDR3: CASSEGGRTYNEQFF

D: TRBD1
V: TRBV24-1
CDR3: CATSGGQIDEQYF

D: TRBD1
V: TRBV5-4
CDR3: CASSSPASTGSLTGELFF

D: NA
V: TRBV19
CDR3: CATTLTVNSPLHF

D: NA
V: TRBV5-5
CDR3: CASSPRQVLGEPQHF

D: NA
V: TRBV5-1
CDR3: CASSLEFNRNYEQYF

D: NA
V: TRBV7-3
CDR3: CASSEAPTYEQYF

D: TRBD1
V: TRBV7-9
CDR3: CASSLVGTGNNEQFF

D: NA
V: TRBV6-4
CDR3: CASSEEGGPYNEQFF

D: NA
V: TRBV6-2/TRBV6-3
CDR3: CASSQTFSEQFF

D: NA
V: TRBV2
CDR3: CASSAAGYEQYF

D: NA
V: TRBV10-3
CDR3: CAISDYNYSNQPQHF